The 30 T cell receptor beta chains presented below share a single source sample, sequenced in a study of beta chain features in type 1 diabetes (dated 2018 in TCRdb). Library preparation used the immunoSEQ multiplex PCR assay. The entire amount of isolated RNA was reverse transcribed using the High Capacity cDNA Reverse Transcription Kit, so the sequenced TCRB transcripts were expressed ones. TCRdb's version of the immuneACCESS table is confined to in-frame rearrangements and falls short of the full clone set. An unresolved V gene accounts for under half of the shortfall where checked; the remainder is of unknown origin. This sample gives about 900,000 clones in total; 17% of them show up just once. The ten biggest clones cover 0.02% to 0.025% of the sample. Sequencing input: naive CD4+ T cells from blood. The cell subset or site label on this specimen signifies: true naive CD4+ T cells. The receptors stem from a woman aged 18-29 years in good health.

This clone has a handful of counts. This rearrangement joins TRBV5-4 to TRBJ2-3; weak D call: TRBD1 (6 bases). The germline CDR1 and CDR2 sequences are SGHNT and YYREEE (reference sequence). The CDR3 has 14 residues. Trimming took 4 bases from V and 1 from J, leaving 10 bases between them. CDR3 nucleotides: TGTGCCAGCAGCACAAACAGGGGCACAGATACGCAGTATTTT. Encoded protein: CASSTNRGTDTQYF.

This clone was observed a few times. The chain combines TRBV10-2 with TRBJ1-5; 10 positions match TRBD1. This CDR3 is 16 amino acids long. The germline V gene encodes CDR1 WSHSY and CDR2 SAAADI. V shed 3 bases and J 4 bases; nucleotides not matched to a gene: 6. CDR3 bases: TGCGCCAGCAGTGATGGACAGGGGGTATTAAATCAGCCCCAGCATTTT. Residues: CASSDGQGVLNQPQHF.

This clone has more than one count but fewer than ten. This chain connects TRBV14 to TRBJ2-1; D may be TRBD2 (5 bases). V lost 0 bases and J 4 bases, leaving 10 bases between the germline ends. The CDR3 runs 15 residues. The germline gives CDR1 SGHDN, CDR2 FVKESK. The CDR3 loop is CASSQEASRYNEQFF. The CDR3, as DNA: TGTGCCAGCAGCCAAGAGGCTAGCCGTTACAATGAGCAGTTCTTC. Together with reference TRBV14 and TRBJ2-1, the CDR3 gives the full variable domain: EAGVTQFPSHSVIEKGQTVTLRCDPISGHDNLYWYRRVMGKEIKFLLHFVKESKQDESGMPNNRFLAERTGGTYSTLKVQPAELEDSGVYFCASSQEASRYNEQFFGPGTRLTVL.

J is TRBJ2-7 and V is TRBV4-1; 10 bases agree with TRBD2. The V and J ends lost 4 bases and 2 bases, in that order; junction bases with no gene match: 14. The CDR3 has 18 residues. Germline CDR1 MGHRA, CDR2 YSYEKL. In DNA form, the CDR3 reads TGCGCCAGCAGCCCCGGGCTAGCGGGAGTTGCCCGACCCTACGAGCAGTACTTC. Protein sequence: CASSPGLAGVARPYEQYF.

The count of this clone is one. The genes are TRBV5-1 and TRBJ2-7, with 9 bases identical to TRBD1. This CDR3 contains 15 residues. Unmatched junction bases numbered 10, after V lost 2 bases and J lost 7 bases. Germline V gene data show CDR1 as SGHRS and CDR2 as YFSETQ. This CDR3 reads CASSFVLQGASEQYF. The CDR3 coding sequence is TGCGCCAGCAGCTTTGTATTACAGGGGGCGAGTGAGCAGTACTTC.

This clone showed up just a few times. The chain carries TRBV19 and TRBJ2-1; 9 bases fit TRBD2. From germline, CDR1 is LNHDA and CDR2 SQIVND (reference sequence). CDR3 size: 16 residues. With V trimmed by 6 bases and J by 5 bases, 11 bases remained unmatched. CDR3 in amino acids: CASRGRGLAFHNEQFF. The DNA of the CDR3 is TGTGCCAGTAGGGGGCGGGGACTAGCCTTTCACAATGAGCAGTTCTTC.

The chain links TRBV11-2 to TRBJ2-7, with 8 nucleotides matching TRBD1. CDR1 is SGHAT, CDR2 FQNNGV, per germline. This CDR3 is 15 amino acids long. V lost 8 bases to trimming and J lost 2 bases; unmatched junction nucleotides: 11. The CDR3 DNA sequence: TGTGCCAGCGACAGGGGAGGACATTATGCCTACGAGCAGTACTTC. Protein: CASDRGGHYAYEQYF.

V usage is TRBV10-2 and J usage is TRBJ2-7; weak D call: TRBD2 (6 bases). The germline V and J ends were trimmed by 3 bases and 4 bases, with 16 bases remaining between them. The germline CDR1 and CDR2 sequences are WSHSY and SAAADI. The CDR3 totals 15 residues. CDR3 DNA sequence: TGCGCCAGCAGTGACCCTGGGGGGTCGCAGTACGAGCAGTACTTC. It translates to CASSDPGGSQYEQYF.

The chain couples TRBV7-3 to TRBJ2-7, with D maybe TRBD2 (5 bases). The CDR3 contains 14 residues. Germline CDR1 is SGHTA and CDR2 is FQGTGA. Trimming took 2 bases from V and 6 from J, leaving 14 bases between them. CDR3 in amino acids: CASSLGREQREQYF. Here the CDR3 DNA reads TGTGCCAGCAGCTTAGGACGGGAACAACGCGAGCAGTACTTC.

This clone was seen a few times. The chain uses TRBV25-1 and TRBJ2-1, with D maybe TRBD2 (6 bases). The germline gives CDR1 MGHDK, CDR2 SYGVNS. V was shortened by 7 bases and J by 8 bases, with 12 bases between the two germline ends. CDR3 size: 12 residues. This chain's CDR3 is CASTGAGDEQFF. In DNA, the CDR3 is TGTGCCAGCACGGGAGCTGGGGATGAGCAGTTCTTC.

This clone was counted only a few times. The rearrangement links TRBV29-1 to TRBJ2-1, with 7 nucleotides matching TRBD1. This CDR3 spans 15 amino acids. V was clipped by 4 bases and J by 0 bases; unmatched bases: 6. Germline V gene lookup returns CDR1 SQVTM and CDR2 ANQGSEA. CDR3 amino acids: CSVGTGTASYNEQFF. In nucleotides, the CDR3 is TGCAGCGTTGGAACCGGGACAGCCTCCTACAATGAGCAGTTCTTC.

This clone was seen ten or more times. V and J are TRBV7-9 and TRBJ1-3; the D is unclear. The CDR3 has 16 residues. Trimming took off 2 bases at V and 2 bases at J, with 13 bases between the two ends. Germline lookup yields CDR1 SEHNR and CDR2 FQNEAQ (reference sequence). For the CDR3, the DNA is TGTGCCAGCAGCTTATTTGCGGAACATACTGGAAACACCATATATTTT. Residues: CASSLFAEHTGNTIYF.

The chain links TRBV4-1 to TRBJ1-3; the match to TRBD1 covers 7 bases. J lost 0 bases, V lost 0 bases, and 17 bases had no gene match. Germline CDR1 is MGHRA and CDR2 is YSYEKL. The CDR3 sequence is 21 residues long. The CDR3 DNA reads as TGCGCCAGCAGCCAAGATCCGGCCGGAGGATTACAGGGGCGCTCTGGAAACACCATATATTTT. This encodes CASSQDPAGGLQGRSGNTIYF.

This clone was observed a handful of times. In nucleotides, the CDR3 is TGTGCCAGCAGCCTAAGGACAGCTAGCTATGAGCAGTTCTTC. Translating gives CASSLRTASYEQFF. The chain is built from TRBV11-2 and TRBJ2-1; TRBD1 might be the D (6 bases). Looked up from germline, CDR1 is SGHAT and CDR2 is FQNNGV. The V and J ends lost 5 bases and 8 bases respectively, with 16 bases between them. The CDR3 totals 14 residues.

This clone showed up just a few times. The chain uses TRBV6-6 and TRBJ2-1, with 11 bases that match TRBD2. Germline V gives CDR1 MNHNY, CDR2 SVGAGI (reference sequence). The CDR3 has 15 residues. Trimming cost V 6 bases and J 5 bases; bases outside gene matches: 6. The chain's CDR3 is CASRDGTSGDNEQFF. The CDR3 DNA is TGTGCCAGCAGGGACGGGACTAGCGGAGACAATGAGCAGTTCTTC.

The chain employs TRBV19 and TRBJ2-6; either TRBD1 or TRBD2 may supply D (5 bases each). V gave up 6 bases and J gave up 0 bases, with 6 bases separating them. The CDR3 runs 14 residues. CDR1 LNHDA and CDR2 SQIVND come from the germline V gene (reference sequence). The CDR3: CASRRGSGANVLTF. In DNA, the CDR3 is TGTGCCAGTAGGAGGGGCTCTGGGGCCAACGTCCTGACTTTC.

V is TRBV28 and J is TRBJ2-3; D not certain. The CDR3 has 14 residues. Trimming took 3 bases from V and 6 from J, leaving 13 bases between them. Germline assignment: CDR1 MDHEN and CDR2 SYDVKM. Here the CDR3 DNA reads TGTGCCAGCAGTTTCGCTAGTAGGTTTGATACGCAGTATTTT. This codes for CASSFASRFDTQYF. The complete variable domain, with remaining parts taken from reference TRBV28 and TRBJ2-3, reads DVKVTQSSRYLVKRTGEKVFLECVQDMDHENMFWYRQDPGLGLRLIYFSYDVKMKEKGDIPEGYSVSREKKERFSLILESASTNQTSMYLCASSFASRFDTQYFGPGTRLTVL.

In its sample, this clone was seen a few times. The genes are TRBV18 and TRBJ2-7; D gene ambiguous. V was shortened by 6 bases and J by 3 bases, with 6 bases between the two germline ends. CDR1 is KGHSH, CDR2 LQKENI, per germline. CDR3 length: 11 residues. Written as DNA, the CDR3 is TGTGCCAGCTCGAACGACTACGAGCAGTACTTC. The encoded protein is CASSNDYEQYF.

The rearrangement links TRBV5-5 to TRBJ1-5; D is uncertain. Trimming took off 4 bases at V and 4 bases at J, with 12 bases between the two ends. Looked up from germline, CDR1 is SGHKS and CDR2 is YYEKEE (reference sequence). CDR3 length equals 14 residues. CDR3 protein: CASSLSTGNQPQHF. CDR3 nucleotides: TGTGCCAGCAGCCTCTCAACGGGGAATCAGCCCCAGCATTTT.

The chain couples TRBV19 to TRBJ2-7; D may be TRBD2 (5 bases). Trimming pared 3 bases from V and 1 base from J, leaving 19 bases between. The germline gives CDR1 LNHDA, CDR2 SQIVND (reference sequence). The CDR3 is made up of 17 amino acids. The CDR3 region has the DNA TGTGCCAGTAGTATGGGAACTGGGCGGGCGAAGTCCTACGAGCAGTACTTC. The encoded protein is CASSMGTGRAKSYEQYF.

In this sample, this clone turned up a few times. The sample holds other DNA sequences that translate to the same CDR3. V and J are TRBV7-2 and TRBJ1-4, with D possibly matching TRBD1 (5 bases). The V gene lost 5 bases and the J gene lost 2 bases, with 9 bases spanning the gap. Germline CDR1 is SGHTA and CDR2 is FQGNSA. This CDR3 is built from 14 residues. The DNA for the CDR3 is TGTGCCAGCAGCCGGACACCTACTAATGAAAAACTGTTTTTT. This gives the protein CASSRTPTNEKLFF.

This clone showed up just a few times. The CDR3 DNA is TGCAGGAACACTGAAGCTTTCTTT. Protein product: CRNTEAFF. The chain uses TRBV20-1 and TRBJ1-1; D is unclear. Germline lookup yields CDR1 DFQATT and CDR2 SNEGSKA (reference sequence). There are 8 residues in the CDR3.

The CDR3 loop is CASSSGGGTQYF. The CDR3 nucleotides read TGTGCCAGCAGCTCTGGAGGAGGGACCCAGTACTTC. The chain couples TRBV5-6 to TRBJ2-5, with TRBD2 as a possible D gene (5 bases). The germline V and J ends were trimmed by 3 bases and 7 bases, with 10 bases remaining between them. The CDR3 spans 12 residues. CDR1 is SGHDT and CDR2 is YYEEEE in the germline V gene.

The rearrangement links TRBV6-6 to TRBJ2-7; 13 positions match TRBD2. Germline V gene lookup returns CDR1 MNHNY and CDR2 SVGAGI (reference sequence). The junction had 2 bases not matched to a gene; V was cut back by 4 bases and J by 2 bases. This CDR3 has 15 amino acids. CDR3: CASSSGTSGTYEQYF. CDR3 in DNA: TGTGCCAGCAGTTCTGGGACTAGCGGGACCTACGAGCAGTACTTC.

This chain joins TRBV7-2 and TRBJ2-5; a possible D gene is TRBD2 (6 bases). The CDR3 covers 13 residues. The germline V and J ends were trimmed by 5 bases and 2 bases, with 9 bases remaining between them. Germline V gene lookup returns CDR1 SGHTA and CDR2 FQGNSA. The CDR3 spells CASSLREQETQYF. The CDR3 DNA is TGTGCCAGCAGCCTCCGGGAGCAAGAGACCCAGTACTTC.

This clone was detected once. V is TRBV7-2 and J is TRBJ2-3; D is unresolved. Trimming removed 3 bases at V and 4 bases at J, with 11 bases between. CDR1 is SGHTA, CDR2 FQGNSA, per germline. The CDR3 consists of 14 residues. This chain's CDR3 is CASSLVGPSDTQYF. The CDR3 nucleotides read TGTGCCAGCAGCTTGGTTGGGCCCTCAGATACGCAGTATTTT.

This chain uses TRBV2 with TRBJ2-2, with D possibly being TRBD2 (6 bases). Trimming stripped 5 bases from V and 5 bases from J, with 9 bases between. This CDR3 has 13 amino acids. Germline V gives CDR1 SNHLY, CDR2 FYNNEI. The CDR3 loop is CASSSRGTGELFF. DNA of the CDR3: TGTGCCAGCAGTTCCCGGGGGACCGGGGAGCTGTTTTTT.

For this clone: Other DNA sequences in the same sample also yield this CDR3. The chain uses TRBV6-6 and TRBJ2-7, with 7 bases aligning to TRBD1. J gave up 3 bases and V 5 bases, and 7 bases lay outside the gene matches. Germline CDR1 is MNHNY and CDR2 is SVGAGI (reference sequence). This CDR3 region has 14 residues. The CDR3 DNA is TGTGCCAGCAGTGATCCGGGACAGAGCTACGAGCAGTACTTC. Amino acids: CASSDPGQSYEQYF.

This clone was detected a few times. This rearrangement joins TRBV28 to TRBJ1-1; D not resolved. Germline lookup yields CDR1 MDHEN and CDR2 SYDVKM. There are 13 residues in the CDR3. The V end was cut by 6 bases, the J end by 11 bases, with 19 bases between. DNA for the CDR3: TGTGCCAGCAGCTCACCCCCCATCGTTTTGGCTTTCTTT. Its translation: CASSSPPIVLAFF.

The rearrangement links TRBV18 to TRBJ1-1; no clear D. V lost 1 base, J lost 5 bases, and 8 bases lay in between. The CDR3 is 13 amino acids. The germline V gene encodes CDR1 KGHSH and CDR2 LQKENI. CDR3 nucleotides: TGTGCCAGCTCACCACAGTCGGGGACTGAAGCTTTCTTT. It encodes CASSPQSGTEAFF.